The 23 T cell receptor beta chains given below trace back to one sample, sequenced in a study of breast tumors, draining lymph nodes, adjacent tissues (dated by TCRdb to about 2016). Receptor amplification or capture employed multiplex PCR. Instrument used: Illumina HiSeq 2000. TCRdb applied fastp at Q25 and MiXCR to the public reads, then kept only in-frame beta chains. Rows are unified per CDR3 protein, each entry keeping the most common DNA and genes. The sample table lists over 60,000 distinct CDR3 sequences, around two fifths of them with a count of one. About 8.4% of the sample is held by the ten biggest clonotypes. The sequenced sample was breast tumor tissue. The source is a female donor with breast cancer. Some clones in this sample may be carry-over from other donors' samples.

CDR3 DNA sequence: TGTGCCATCAGTGAGTCGGCAGGGGGCGAAAAACTGTTTTTT. This sequence encodes CAISESAGGEKLFF. The genes are TRBV10-3 and TRBJ1-4; 8 bases map to TRBD1. Germline CDR1 ENHRY, CDR2 SYGVKD. CDR3 size: 14 residues. V trimming: 0 bases; J trimming: 8 bases; junction bases outside the gene matches: 2.

The V gene is TRBV12-3 or TRBV12-4, the J gene TRBJ2-7; 11 nucleotides agree with TRBD2. V trimming: 3 bases; J trimming: 9 bases; junction bases outside the gene matches: 16. The CDR3 runs 17 residues. The CDR3 nucleotides read TGTGCCAGCAGTTTGAGACTAGCGGGAATCTCGAGGCACGGGCAGTACTTC. Protein: CASSLRLAGISRHGQYF.

This clonotype was counted at least ten times. This rearrangement joins TRBV11-3 to TRBJ2-5, with 8 bases matching TRBD1. The ends lost 4 bases at V and 4 bases at J; junction bases unmatched: 5. Germline V gene lookup returns CDR1 SGHNT and CDR2 YENEEA. The length of the CDR3 is 14 residues. DNA for the CDR3: TGTGCCAGCAGCTCTCAGGGGGCGGGAGAGACCCAGTACTTC. Translating it yields CASSSQGAGETQYF. Complete variable domain (other parts from reference TRBV11-3 and TRBJ2-5): EAGVVQSPRYKIIEKKQPVAFWCNPISGHNTLYWYLQNLGQGPELLIRYENEEAVDDSQLPKDRFSAERLKGVDSTLKIQPAELGDSAVYLCASSSQGAGETQYFGPGTRLLVL.

The CDR3 nucleotides read TGTGCCAGCAGCTTCTCCCGGGGACAGGGAGGGGAGACCCAGTACTTC. Protein: CASSFSRGQGGETQYF. The V and J genes are TRBV7-6 and TRBJ2-5; 9 nucleotides line up with TRBD1. CDR3 size: 16 residues. Germline trimming cut 3 bases from V and 5 bases from J; bases unmatched to any gene: 10. Per the germline V gene, CDR1 is SGHVS and CDR2 is FNYEAQ.

This clonotype appeared many times. The chain couples TRBV2 to TRBJ2-5; maybe TRBD2 (6 bases). This CDR3 spans 13 amino acids. CDR1 and CDR2 from the germline V gene are SNHLY and FYNNEI. Trimming cost V 5 bases and J 1 base, with 8 bases left between them. CDR3 sequence: CASSWDSQETQYF. The CDR3 DNA sequence: TGTGCCAGCAGTTGGGACTCCCAAGAGACCCAGTACTTC.

This clonotype was observed at least ten times. CDR3 loop: CASSPSSGRASGANVLTF. The CDR3 DNA sequence: TGTGCCAGCAGCCCTTCTAGCGGGAGGGCCTCTGGGGCCAACGTCCTGACTTTC. The chain couples TRBV3-1 to TRBJ2-6, with TRBD2 identical over 12 bases. With 4 bases clipped from V and 0 bases from J, the junction kept 4 bases outside the gene matches. In germline, CDR1 is LGHDT, CDR2 YNNKEL (reference sequence). The CDR3 has 18 amino acids.

This clonotype appeared many times. This chain joins TRBV20-1 and TRBJ2-6; D is unresolved. Trimming took 0 bases from V and 2 from J, leaving 17 bases between them. The CDR3 spans 18 residues. The germline gives CDR1 DFQATT, CDR2 SNEGSKA (reference sequence). CDR3 DNA sequence: TGCAGTGCTAGAGATGGTGTGGCAGGTCGGGCTGGGGCCAACGTCCTGACTTTC. Its translation: CSARDGVAGRAGANVLTF.

V gene TRBV11-3 combines with J gene TRBJ1-5; tentative D call: TRBD1 (5 bases). Deletions cut 1 base from V and 10 bases from J, with 14 bases between. Germline V gene data show CDR1 as SGHNT and CDR2 as YENEEA. CDR3 length: 14 residues. This CDR3 reads CASSLVGVSFPQHF. For the CDR3, the DNA is TGTGCCAGCAGCTTAGTGGGGGTAAGTTTTCCCCAGCATTTT.

On this clonotype: A read error may account for a junction end that differs from germline. J is TRBJ2-7 and V is TRBV2; 7 bases agree with TRBD2. Germline V gene sequence: CDR1 SNHLY, CDR2 FYNNEI. This CDR3 is built from 15 residues. CDR3 in DNA: TGTGCCAGCAGATTTAAAATGAGCGGGGACCCGGAGGGCGGCTTC. Translation: CASRFKMSGDPEGGF.

This clonotype showed up many times. CDR3: CSAPRDTDTQYF. The CDR3 region has the DNA TGCAGTGCTCCCCGCGACACAGATACGCAGTATTTT. The chain combines TRBV20-1 with TRBJ2-3; unclear D gene. Germline-derived CDR1 and CDR2 are DFQATT and SNEGSKA (reference sequence). The CDR3 spans 12 residues. V shed 5 bases and J shed 2 bases, with 8 bases lying between them.

This clonotype occurred many times. The CDR3 region has the DNA TGTGCCATCCGAGCGGTATCGAACACCGGGGAGCTGTTTTTT. Protein product: CAIRAVSNTGELFF. The chain joins TRBV6-1 to TRBJ2-2; weak D call: TRBD2 (5 bases). The germline V and J ends were trimmed by 10 bases and 0 bases, with 12 bases remaining between them. Looked up from germline, CDR1 is MNHNS and CDR2 is SASEGT. The CDR3 sequence is 14 residues long.

The table lists this clonotype with a few counts. A much bigger clone sits one base away, suggesting this may be a read error. This rearrangement joins TRBV9 to TRBJ1-2; TRBD1 might be the D (5 bases). Germline CDR1 and CDR2: SGDLS and YYNGEE. The CDR3 is 15 amino acids. The CDR3 bases are TGTGCCAGCACCAAAGAACAGTCTCCGGGGGGTGGCTCCACCTTC. Translating it yields CASTKEQSPGGGSTF. The variable domain in full, with the rest retrieved from reference TRBV9 and TRBJ1-2, is DSGVTQTPKHLITATGQRVTLRCSPRSGDLSVYWYQQSLDQGLQFLIQYYNGEERAKGNILERFSAQQFPDLHSELNLSSLELGDSALYFCASTKEQSPGGGSTFGSGTRLTVV.

This clonotype was counted only a few times. This may arise from a read error, as a much more abundant clone is one base away. This chain joins TRBV20-1 and TRBJ2-7; D perhaps matches TRBD1 (6 bases). Germline lookup yields CDR1 DFQATT and CDR2 SNEGSKA (reference sequence). V was clipped by 4 bases and J by 6 bases, with 25 bases between them. CDR3 length: 16 amino acids. The CDR3 nucleotides read TGCAGTGCTACCTCCTACAGGGTCCGGGCTAGGGCCGAGCAGTACTTC. It specifies CSATSYRVRARAEQYF.

This chain joins TRBV20-1 and TRBJ2-2, with TRBD2 identical over 9 bases. The CDR3 runs 15 residues. CDR1 and CDR2 from the germline V gene are DFQATT and SNEGSKA (reference sequence). V dropped 3 bases and J dropped 7; count of bases not matched to a gene: 9. The chain's CDR3 is CSASGGRGGSGELFF. The CDR3 nucleotides read TGCAGTGCTAGCGGCGGGAGGGGGGGCAGCGGGGAGCTGTTTTTT.

The chain joins TRBV12-3 or TRBV12-4 to TRBJ1-2; tentatively, D is TRBD1 (5 bases). Trimming left V 5 bases short and J 5 bases short, with 15 bases between. This CDR3 comprises 14 residues. The CDR3 sequence is CASSNGGYIYGYTF. The CDR3 DNA reads as TGTGCCAGCAGTAACGGGGGTTATATATATGGCTACACCTTC.

This clonotype has a count of ten or more. This chain connects TRBV5-8 to TRBJ2-7; 8 bases match TRBD2. With V trimmed by 4 bases and J by 5 bases, 11 bases remained unmatched. Germline CDR1 reads SGHTS; CDR2 reads YDEGEE. CDR3 size: 15 residues. CDR3 in DNA: TGTGCCAGCAGCAACAAGCGGGGGAGGCGGGACGAGCAGTACTTC. Translation gives CASSNKRGRRDEQYF.

This clonotype was recorded at least ten times. The chain combines TRBV3-1 with TRBJ1-6; no clear D gene. Germline-derived CDR1 and CDR2 are LGHDT and YNNKEL (reference sequence). The CDR3 is made up of 14 amino acids. Between the trimmed V and J ends, which lost 7 bases and 3 bases, there was a span of 10 bases. CDR3 sequence: CASTNSYYNSPLHF. CDR3 nucleotide sequence: TGTGCCAGCACCAACAGCTACTATAATTCACCCCTCCACTTT.

On this clonotype: At one of its ends the junction is not consistent with the germline gene, which may arise from a read error. This CDR3 reads CASSSEAQGPGEPFF. The CDR3 nucleotides are TGTGCCAGCAGCTCGGAGGCTCAGGGCCCCGGGGAGCCGTTTTTT. The rearrangement links TRBV2 to TRBJ2-2, with D perhaps being TRBD1 or TRBD2 (5 bases each). The CDR3 runs to 15 residues. Germline CDR1 is SNHLY and CDR2 is FYNNEI.

This chain connects TRBV7-8 to TRBJ2-5, with 13 bases matching TRBD2. This CDR3 is built from 17 residues. The germline gives CDR1 SGHVS, CDR2 FQNEAQ. The J segment lost 4 bases and the V segment lost 0 bases, leaving 5 bases of the junction unmatched. CDR3 protein: CASSLARTSGGPETQYF. CDR3 nucleotides: TGTGCCAGCAGCTTAGCCCGGACTAGCGGGGGCCCAGAGACCCAGTACTTC. The whole variable domain, remainder taken from reference TRBV7-8 and TRBJ2-5, is GAGVSQSPRYKVAKRGQDVALRCDPISGHVSLFWYQQALGQGPEFLTYFQNEAQLDKSGLPSDRFFAERPEGSVSTLKIQRTQQEDSAVYLCASSLARTSGGPETQYFGPGTRLLVL.

This clonotype was picked up many times. The chain is built from TRBV6-1 and TRBJ2-7; 7 bases map to TRBD2. The CDR3 has 13 residues. From germline, CDR1 is MNHNS and CDR2 SASEGT. Germline trimming cut 6 bases from V and 3 bases from J; bases unmatched to any gene: 5. In DNA, the CDR3 is TGTGCCAGCAGCAGAAGCGGGATCTACGAGCAGTACTTC. The encoded protein is CASSRSGIYEQYF.

This clonotype showed up just once. The V gene is TRBV19, the J gene TRBJ1-1; 8 bases agree with TRBD1. With 5 bases clipped from V and 5 bases from J, the junction kept 4 bases outside the gene matches. Germline lookup yields CDR1 LNHDA and CDR2 SQIVND (reference sequence). This CDR3 is built from 13 residues. This chain's CDR3 is CASSVRDRTEAFF. The CDR3 nucleotides read TGTGCCAGTAGTGTCCGGGACAGGACTGAAGCTTTCTTT.

The V gene is TRBV15, the J gene TRBJ2-1; the D is unclear. The end of the DNA aligns better with TRBJ2-5, so the J call may be wrong. Germline CDR1 reads LNHNV; CDR2 reads YYDKDF (reference sequence). This CDR3 is 11 amino acids long. CDR3 in amino acids: CATSRGETQYF. The CDR3 DNA follows: TGTGCCACCAGCAGAGGGGAGACCCAGTACTTC.

The chain uses TRBV27 and TRBJ1-1; no definite D call. This CDR3 is 18 amino acids long. V was trimmed by 2 bases and J by 6 bases, leaving 25 bases between them. Germline CDR1 is MNHEY and CDR2 is SMNVEV (reference sequence). Here the CDR3 reads CASSLTDGGHGRIPEAFF. The CDR3 region has the DNA TGTGCCAGCAGTTTAACAGACGGCGGTCACGGTAGGATCCCTGAAGCTTTCTTT.